Below, one T cell receptor beta chain is given with its context. No antigen is known for it. The sample originates from a study of shared clonotypes between healthy human individuals. Whole-study findings and limits: Clonotype sharing across several donors was observed for about 4.8% of naive CD4 clonotypes. Rarefaction indicated that sorted-subset sequencing remained incomplete although depth was large.

The V end lost 5 bases, the J end lost 3 bases, and 11 bases lay between the germline ends. Germline-derived CDR1 and CDR2 are SEHNR and FQNEAQ (reference sequence). The CDR3 length is 13 residues. Terminally differentiated effector memory CD45RA+ cells were excluded by CCR7 positive selection of CD45RO-negative cells. Deep-level settings were used for running the assay. Methods used by the authors: Owing to the provision of junction-only sequences devoid of quality scores by immunoSEQ, filtering differed. Clones were sequenced by immunoSEQ multiplex PCR, and TCRdb holds only the in-frame ones, with some missing. V and J calls and clone size come straight from that table; D and trimming were deduced from the DNA. The table lists some 800,000 clones, over 90% of them singletons.

Sequences were obtained from naive CD8+ T cells sorted from blood. This rearrangement joins TRBV7-9 to TRBJ2-7; no definite D call. The receptor comes from a man younger than 40 in good health. CDR3 loop: CASSGRQSYEQYF. CDR3 coding DNA: TGTGCCAGCAGCGGACGACAAAGCTACGAGCAGTACTTC.